This T cell receptor beta chain derives from a study of cytomegalovirus exposure and HLA in healthy donors. The CDR3 contains 15 residues. Trimming removed 4 bases from V and 4 bases from J, with 15 bases in between. Germline V gives CDR1 SGDLS, CDR2 YYNGEE. It was with 60 Vbeta and 13 Jbeta primers that the PCR ran. The assay was immunoSEQ multiplex PCR, and TCRdb's table has in-frame clones only and misses some. The profile shows roughly 90,000 clones, approximately 84% of them singletons. The source of this sequence is a man aged 18 to 29 in good health and CMV-seronegative. The rearrangement joins TRBV9 to TRBJ1-3, with D tentatively TRBD1 (6 bases). Sequenced: PBMCs. CDR3 sequence: CASSPLQRGGNTIYF. The CDR3, as DNA: TGTGCCAGCAGCCCTCTCCAGAGGGGGGGAAACACCATATATTTT.